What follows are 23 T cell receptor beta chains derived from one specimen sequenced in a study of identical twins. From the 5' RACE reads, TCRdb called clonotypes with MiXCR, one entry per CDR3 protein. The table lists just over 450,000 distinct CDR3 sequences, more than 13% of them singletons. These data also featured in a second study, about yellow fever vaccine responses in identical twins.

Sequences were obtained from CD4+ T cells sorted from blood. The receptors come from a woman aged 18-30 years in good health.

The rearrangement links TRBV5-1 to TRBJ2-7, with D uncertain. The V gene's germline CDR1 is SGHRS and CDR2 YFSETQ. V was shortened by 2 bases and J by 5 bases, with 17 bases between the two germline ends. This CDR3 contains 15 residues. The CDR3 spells CASSFTPSGRDEQYF. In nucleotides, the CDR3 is TGCGCCAGCAGCTTTACCCCTAGTGGTCGGGACGAGCAGTACTTC.

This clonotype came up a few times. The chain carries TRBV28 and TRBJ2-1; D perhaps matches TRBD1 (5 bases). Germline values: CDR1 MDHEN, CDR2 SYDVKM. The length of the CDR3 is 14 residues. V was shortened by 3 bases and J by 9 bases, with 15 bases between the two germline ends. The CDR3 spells CASSFGQFSGEQFF. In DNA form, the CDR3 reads TGTGCCAGCAGTTTCGGACAATTTTCGGGTGAGCAGTTCTTC.

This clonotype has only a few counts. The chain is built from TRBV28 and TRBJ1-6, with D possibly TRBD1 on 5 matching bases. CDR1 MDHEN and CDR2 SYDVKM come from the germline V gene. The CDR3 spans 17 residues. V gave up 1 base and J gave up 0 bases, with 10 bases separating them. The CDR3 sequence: CASSLYPQGSYNSPLHF. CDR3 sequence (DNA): TGTGCCAGCAGTTTATACCCCCAGGGCTCCTATAATTCACCCCTCCACTTT. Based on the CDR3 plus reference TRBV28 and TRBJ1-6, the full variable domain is DVKVTQSSRYLVKRTGEKVFLECVQDMDHENMFWYRQDPGLGLRLIYFSYDVKMKEKGDIPEGYSVSREKKERFSLILESASTNQTSMYLCASSLYPQGSYNSPLHFGNGTRLTVT.

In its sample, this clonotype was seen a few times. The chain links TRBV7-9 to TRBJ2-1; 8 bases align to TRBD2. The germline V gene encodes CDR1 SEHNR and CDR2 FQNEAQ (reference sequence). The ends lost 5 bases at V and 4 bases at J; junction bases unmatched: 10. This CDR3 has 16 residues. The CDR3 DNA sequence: TGTGCCAGCAGCCCCTTATTCCGGGGGGGGTACAATGAGCAGTTCTTC. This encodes CASSPLFRGGYNEQFF.

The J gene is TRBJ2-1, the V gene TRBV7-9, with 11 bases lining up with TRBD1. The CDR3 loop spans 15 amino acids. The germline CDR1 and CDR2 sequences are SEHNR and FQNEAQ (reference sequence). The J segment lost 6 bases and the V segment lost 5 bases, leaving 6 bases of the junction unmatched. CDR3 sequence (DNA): TGTGCCAGCAGCCCGGACAGGGGGCAGGCCAATGAGCAGTTCTTC. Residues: CASSPDRGQANEQFF.

CDR3 region: CASSPRLAGGPLIDTQYF. The CDR3 DNA follows: TGTGCCAGCAGCCCTAGACTAGCGGGGGGCCCCCTAATAGATACGCAGTATTTT. V and J are TRBV4-2 and TRBJ2-3, with TRBD2 matching over 13 bases. This CDR3 region has 18 residues. V trimming: 4 bases; J trimming: 5 bases; junction bases outside the gene matches: 12. From germline, CDR1 is LGHNA and CDR2 YNFKEQ.

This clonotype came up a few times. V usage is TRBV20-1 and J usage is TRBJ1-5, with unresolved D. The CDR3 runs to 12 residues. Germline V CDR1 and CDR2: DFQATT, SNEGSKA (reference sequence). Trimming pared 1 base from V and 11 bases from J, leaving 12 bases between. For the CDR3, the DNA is TGCAGTGCTAGAGTATTAGGCGTGGCCCAGCATTTT. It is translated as CSARVLGVAQHF.

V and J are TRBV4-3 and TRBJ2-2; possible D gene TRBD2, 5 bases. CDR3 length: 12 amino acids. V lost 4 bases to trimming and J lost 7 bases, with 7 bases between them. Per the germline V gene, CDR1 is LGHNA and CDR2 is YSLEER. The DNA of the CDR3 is TGCGCCAGCAGCCGAGGGATCGGGGAGCTGTTTTTT. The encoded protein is CASSRGIGELFF.

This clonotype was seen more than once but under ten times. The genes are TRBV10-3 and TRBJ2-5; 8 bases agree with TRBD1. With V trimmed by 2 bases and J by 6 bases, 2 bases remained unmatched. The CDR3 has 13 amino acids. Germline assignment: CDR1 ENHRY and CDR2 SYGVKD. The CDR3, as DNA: TGTGCCATCAGTGAGGACAGGGGACAGACCCAGTACTTC. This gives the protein CAISEDRGQTQYF.

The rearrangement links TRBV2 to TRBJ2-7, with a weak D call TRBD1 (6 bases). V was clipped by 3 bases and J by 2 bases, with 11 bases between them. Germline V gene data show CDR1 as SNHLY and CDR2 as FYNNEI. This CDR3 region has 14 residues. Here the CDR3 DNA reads TGTGCCAGCAGTGACAACAGGGATACCTACGAGCAGTACTTC. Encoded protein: CASSDNRDTYEQYF.

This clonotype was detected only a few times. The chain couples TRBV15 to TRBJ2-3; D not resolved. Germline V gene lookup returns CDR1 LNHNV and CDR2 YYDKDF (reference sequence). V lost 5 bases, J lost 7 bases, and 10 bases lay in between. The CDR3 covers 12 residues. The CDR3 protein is CATSPKQNTQYF. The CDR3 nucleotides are TGTGCCACCAGCCCAAAGCAAAATACGCAGTATTTT.

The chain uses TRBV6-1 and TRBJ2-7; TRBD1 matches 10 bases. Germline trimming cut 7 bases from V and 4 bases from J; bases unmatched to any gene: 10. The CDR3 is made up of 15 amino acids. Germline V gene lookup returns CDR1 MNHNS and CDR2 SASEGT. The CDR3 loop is CASINFRQGAYEQYF. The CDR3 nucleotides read TGTGCCAGCATAAATTTTCGACAGGGGGCATACGAGCAGTACTTC.

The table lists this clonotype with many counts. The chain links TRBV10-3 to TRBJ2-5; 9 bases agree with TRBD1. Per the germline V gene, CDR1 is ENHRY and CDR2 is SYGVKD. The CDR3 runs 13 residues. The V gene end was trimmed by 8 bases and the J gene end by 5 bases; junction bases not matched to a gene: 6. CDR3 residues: CAIAGTGRETQYF. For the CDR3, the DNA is TGTGCCATCGCCGGGACAGGGAGGGAGACCCAGTACTTC.

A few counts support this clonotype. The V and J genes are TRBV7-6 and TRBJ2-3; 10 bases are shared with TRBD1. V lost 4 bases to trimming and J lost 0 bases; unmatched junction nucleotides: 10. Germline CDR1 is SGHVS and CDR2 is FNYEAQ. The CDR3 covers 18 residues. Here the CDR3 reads CASSSLVDRGLSTDTQYF. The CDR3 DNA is TGTGCCAGCAGCTCCCTGGTCGACAGGGGGCTAAGCACAGATACGCAGTATTTT.

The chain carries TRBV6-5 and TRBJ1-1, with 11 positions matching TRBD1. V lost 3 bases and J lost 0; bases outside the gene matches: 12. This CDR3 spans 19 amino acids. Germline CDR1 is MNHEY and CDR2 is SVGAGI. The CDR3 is CASSYGQGALVGMNTEAFF. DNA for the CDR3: TGTGCCAGCAGTTATGGACAGGGGGCATTAGTCGGTATGAACACTGAAGCTTTCTTT.

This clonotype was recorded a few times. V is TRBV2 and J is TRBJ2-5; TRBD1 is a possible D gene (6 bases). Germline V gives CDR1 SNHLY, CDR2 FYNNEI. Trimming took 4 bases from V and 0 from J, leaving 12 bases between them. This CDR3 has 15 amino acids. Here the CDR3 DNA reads TGTGCCAGCAGTGCGATGAGGGGGAACCAAGAGACCCAGTACTTC. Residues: CASSAMRGNQETQYF.

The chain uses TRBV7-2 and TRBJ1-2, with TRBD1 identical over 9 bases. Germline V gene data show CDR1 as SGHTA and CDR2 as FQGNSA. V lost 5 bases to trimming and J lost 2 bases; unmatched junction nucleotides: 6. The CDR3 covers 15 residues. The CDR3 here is CASSERGQGNYGYTF. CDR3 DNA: TGTGCCAGCAGCGAAAGGGGACAGGGCAACTATGGCTACACCTTC.

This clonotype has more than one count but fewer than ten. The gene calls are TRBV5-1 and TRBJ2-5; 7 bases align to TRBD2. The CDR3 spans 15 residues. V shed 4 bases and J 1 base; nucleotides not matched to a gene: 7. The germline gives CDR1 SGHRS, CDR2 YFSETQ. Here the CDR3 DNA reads TGCGCCAGCAGCCCGGGAGGCCATTTCCAAGAGACCCAGTACTTC. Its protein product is CASSPGGHFQETQYF.

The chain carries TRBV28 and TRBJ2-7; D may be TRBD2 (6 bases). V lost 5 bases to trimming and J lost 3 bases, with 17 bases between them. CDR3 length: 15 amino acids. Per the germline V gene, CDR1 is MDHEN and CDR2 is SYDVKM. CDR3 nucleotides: TGTGCCAGCAGTCCACTGAGGCGGGACGACTACGAGCAGTACTTC. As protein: CASSPLRRDDYEQYF.

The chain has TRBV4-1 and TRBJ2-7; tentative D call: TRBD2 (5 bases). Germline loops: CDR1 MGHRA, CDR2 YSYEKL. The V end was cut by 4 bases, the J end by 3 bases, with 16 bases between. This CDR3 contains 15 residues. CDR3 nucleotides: TGCGCCAGCAGCCTCTCCCGGACTGGGTTCTACGAGCAGTACTTC. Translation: CASSLSRTGFYEQYF.

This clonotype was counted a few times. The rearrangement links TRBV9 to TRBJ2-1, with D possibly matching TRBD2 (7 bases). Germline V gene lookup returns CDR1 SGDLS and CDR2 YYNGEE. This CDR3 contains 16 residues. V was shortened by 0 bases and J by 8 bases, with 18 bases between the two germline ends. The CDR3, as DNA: TGTGCCAGCAGCGTAGAGAGGCAGAAAGGGGGGGATGAGCAGTTCTTC. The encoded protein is CASSVERQKGGDEQFF.

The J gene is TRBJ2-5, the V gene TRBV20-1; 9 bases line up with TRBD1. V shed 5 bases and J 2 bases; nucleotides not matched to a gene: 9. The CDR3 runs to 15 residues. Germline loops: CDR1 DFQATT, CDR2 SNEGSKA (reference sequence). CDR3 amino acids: CSADTGTGKQETQYF. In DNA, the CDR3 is TGCAGTGCTGACACCGGGACAGGGAAACAAGAGACCCAGTACTTC.

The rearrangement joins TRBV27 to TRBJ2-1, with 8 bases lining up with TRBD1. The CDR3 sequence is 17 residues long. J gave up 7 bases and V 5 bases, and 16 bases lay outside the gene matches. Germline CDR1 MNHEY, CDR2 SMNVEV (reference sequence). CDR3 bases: TGTGCCAGCAGTCAACGTGTCCGGGACAGGTCTGTGAATGAGCAGTTCTTC. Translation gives CASSQRVRDRSVNEQFF.